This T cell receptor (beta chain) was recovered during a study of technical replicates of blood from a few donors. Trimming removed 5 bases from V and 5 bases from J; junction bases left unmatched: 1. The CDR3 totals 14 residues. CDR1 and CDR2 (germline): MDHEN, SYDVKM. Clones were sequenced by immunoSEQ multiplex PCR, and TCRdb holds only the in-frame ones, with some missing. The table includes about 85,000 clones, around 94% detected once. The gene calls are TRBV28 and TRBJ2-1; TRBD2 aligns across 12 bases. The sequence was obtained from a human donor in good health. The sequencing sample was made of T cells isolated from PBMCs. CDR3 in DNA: TGTGCCAGCAGTGCTAGCGGGAGGGACAATGAGCAGTTCTTC. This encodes CASSASGRDNEQFF.